This TCR beta chain is drawn from a study of OX40 agonist ivuxolimab in advanced cancers. In the study overall: Three patients showed partial responses: one hepatocellular carcinoma and two cutaneous melanoma cases.

The protocol was immunoSEQ multiplex PCR, while the TCRdb copy is restricted to in-frame clones and leaves out a portion. Seen here are about 78,000 clones, about four fifths observed once, and the top ten hold 0.35% to 0.45%. CDR3 length: 15 residues. From germline, CDR1 is SGHVS and CDR2 FQNEAQ. J was trimmed by 3 bases and V by 5 bases; bases with no gene match: 6. The table lists this clone with a few counts. Its target is unknown. Whole-study findings and limits: Relative to CD4+, CD8+ T cells held more expanded clones on average.

The sequence was obtained from an adult with an advanced solid tumor such as melanoma, head and neck, liver or kidney cancer. The starting material was CD4+ or CD8+ T cells sorted from blood, obtained in a trial of the OX40 agonist ivuxolimab. The chain links TRBV7-8 to TRBJ2-7; the match to TRBD2 covers 11 bases. Written as DNA, the CDR3 is TGTGCCAGCAGCAATAGCGGGAGGGGAGTCTACGAGCAGTACTTC. It translates to CASSNSGRGVYEQYF.